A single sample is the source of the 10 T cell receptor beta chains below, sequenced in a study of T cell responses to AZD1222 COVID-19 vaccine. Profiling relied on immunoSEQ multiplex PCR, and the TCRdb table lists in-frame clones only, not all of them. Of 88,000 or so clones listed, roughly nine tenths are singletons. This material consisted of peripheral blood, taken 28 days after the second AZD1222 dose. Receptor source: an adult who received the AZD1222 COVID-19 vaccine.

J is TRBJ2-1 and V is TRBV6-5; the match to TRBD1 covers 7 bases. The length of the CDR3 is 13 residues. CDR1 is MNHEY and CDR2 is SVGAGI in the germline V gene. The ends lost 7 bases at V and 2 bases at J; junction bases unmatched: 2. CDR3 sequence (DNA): TGTGCCAGCACAAGGGGGCCCTACAATGAGCAGTTCTTC. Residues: CASTRGPYNEQFF.

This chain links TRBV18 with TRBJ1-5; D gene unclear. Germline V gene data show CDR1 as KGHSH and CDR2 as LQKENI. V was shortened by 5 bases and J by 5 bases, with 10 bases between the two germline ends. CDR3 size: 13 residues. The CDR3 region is CASSKGGDQPQHF. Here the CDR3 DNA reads TGTGCCAGCTCAAAGGGCGGGGATCAGCCCCAGCATTTT. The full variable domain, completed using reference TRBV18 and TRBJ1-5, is NAGVMQNPRHLVRRRGQEARLRCSPMKGHSHVYWYRQLPEEGLKFMVYLQKENIIDESGMPKERFSAEFPKEGPSILRIQQVVRGDSAAYFCASSKGGDQPQHFGDGTRLSIL.

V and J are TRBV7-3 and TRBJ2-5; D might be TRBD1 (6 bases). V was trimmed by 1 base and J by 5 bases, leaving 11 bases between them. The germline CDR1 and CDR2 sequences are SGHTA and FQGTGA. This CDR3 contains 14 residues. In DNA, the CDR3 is TGTGCCAGCAGCTTAAACAGGGCCGGGGAGACCCAGTACTTC. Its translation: CASSLNRAGETQYF.

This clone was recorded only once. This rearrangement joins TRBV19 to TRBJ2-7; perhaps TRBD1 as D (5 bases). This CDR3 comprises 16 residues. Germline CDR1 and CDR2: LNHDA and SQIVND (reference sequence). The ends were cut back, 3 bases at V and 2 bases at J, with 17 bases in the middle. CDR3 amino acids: CASSIRQLGEPYEQYF. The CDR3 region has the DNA TGTGCCAGTAGTATCAGGCAATTAGGGGAACCCTACGAGCAGTACTTC.

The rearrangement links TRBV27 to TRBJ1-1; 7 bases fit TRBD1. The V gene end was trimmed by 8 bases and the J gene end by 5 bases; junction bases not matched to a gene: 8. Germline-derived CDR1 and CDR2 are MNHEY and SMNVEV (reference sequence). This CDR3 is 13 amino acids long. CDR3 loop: CASGRSQGTEAFF. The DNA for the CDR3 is TGTGCCAGCGGCCGGTCACAGGGGACTGAAGCTTTCTTT.

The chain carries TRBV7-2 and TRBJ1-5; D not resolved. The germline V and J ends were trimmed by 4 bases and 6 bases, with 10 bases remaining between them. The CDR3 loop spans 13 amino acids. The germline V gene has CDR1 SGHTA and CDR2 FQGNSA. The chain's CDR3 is CASSYRPGQPQHF. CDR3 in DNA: TGTGCCAGCAGCTACCGACCTGGTCAGCCCCAGCATTTT.

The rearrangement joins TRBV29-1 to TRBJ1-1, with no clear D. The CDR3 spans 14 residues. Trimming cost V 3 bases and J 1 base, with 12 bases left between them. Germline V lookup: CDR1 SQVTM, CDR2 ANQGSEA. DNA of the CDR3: TGCAGCGTTGACTCCCCGCGGGGGAACACTGAAGCTTTCTTT. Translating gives CSVDSPRGNTEAFF.

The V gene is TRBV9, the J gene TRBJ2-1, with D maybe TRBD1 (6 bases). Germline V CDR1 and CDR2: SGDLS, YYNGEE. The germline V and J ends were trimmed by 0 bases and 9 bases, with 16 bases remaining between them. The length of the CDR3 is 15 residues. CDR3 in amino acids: CASSVGGTRGLEQFF. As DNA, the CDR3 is TGTGCCAGCAGCGTAGGAGGGACAAGGGGCCTTGAGCAGTTCTTC.

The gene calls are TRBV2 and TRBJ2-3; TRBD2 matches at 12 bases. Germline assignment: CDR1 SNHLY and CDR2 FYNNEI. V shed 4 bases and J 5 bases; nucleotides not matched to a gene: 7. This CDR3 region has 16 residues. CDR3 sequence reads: CASSGGLAGGEDTQYF. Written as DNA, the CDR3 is TGTGCCAGCAGTGGGGGTCTAGCGGGGGGGGAAGATACGCAGTATTTT. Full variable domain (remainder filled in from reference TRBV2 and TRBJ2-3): EPEVTQTPSHQVTQMGQEVILRCVPISNHLYFYWYRQILGQKVEFLVSFYNNEISEKSEIFDDQFSVERPDGSNFTLKIRSTKLEDSAMYFCASSGGLAGGEDTQYFGPGTRLTVL.

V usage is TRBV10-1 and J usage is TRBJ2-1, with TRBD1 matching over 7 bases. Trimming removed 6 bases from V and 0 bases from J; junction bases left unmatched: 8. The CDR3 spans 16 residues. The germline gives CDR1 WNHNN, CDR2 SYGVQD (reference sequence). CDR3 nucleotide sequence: TGCGCCAGCAGCGAGGGACAGCACCTCTCCTACAATGAGCAGTTCTTC. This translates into CASSEGQHLSYNEQFF.